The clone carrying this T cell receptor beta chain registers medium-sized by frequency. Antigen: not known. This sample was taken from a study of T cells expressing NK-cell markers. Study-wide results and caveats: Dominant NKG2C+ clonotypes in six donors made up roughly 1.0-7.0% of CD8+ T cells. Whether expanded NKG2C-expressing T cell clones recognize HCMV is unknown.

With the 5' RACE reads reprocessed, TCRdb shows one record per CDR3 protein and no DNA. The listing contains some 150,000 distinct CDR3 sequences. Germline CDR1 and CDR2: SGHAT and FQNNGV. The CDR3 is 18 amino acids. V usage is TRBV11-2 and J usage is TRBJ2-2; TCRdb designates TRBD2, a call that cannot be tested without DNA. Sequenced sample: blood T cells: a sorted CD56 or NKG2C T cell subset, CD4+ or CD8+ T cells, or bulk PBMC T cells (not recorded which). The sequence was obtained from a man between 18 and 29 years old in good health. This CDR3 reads CASSSMTSGWAGTGELFF.